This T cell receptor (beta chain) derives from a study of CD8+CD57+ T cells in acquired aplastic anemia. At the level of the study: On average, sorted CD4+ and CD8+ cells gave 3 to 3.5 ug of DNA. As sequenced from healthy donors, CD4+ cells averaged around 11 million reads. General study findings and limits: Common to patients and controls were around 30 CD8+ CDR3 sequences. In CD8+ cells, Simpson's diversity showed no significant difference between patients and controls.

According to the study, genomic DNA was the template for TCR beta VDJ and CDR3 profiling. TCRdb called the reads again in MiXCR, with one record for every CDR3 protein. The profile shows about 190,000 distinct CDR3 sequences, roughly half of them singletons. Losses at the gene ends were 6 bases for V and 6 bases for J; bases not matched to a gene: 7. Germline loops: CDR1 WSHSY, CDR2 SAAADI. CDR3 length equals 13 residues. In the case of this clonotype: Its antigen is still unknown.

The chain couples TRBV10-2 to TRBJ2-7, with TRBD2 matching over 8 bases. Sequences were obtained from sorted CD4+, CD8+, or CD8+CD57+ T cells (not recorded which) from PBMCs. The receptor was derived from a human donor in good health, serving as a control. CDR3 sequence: CASSLGTSAEQYF. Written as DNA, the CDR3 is TGCGCCAGCAGCCTCGGGACTAGTGCCGAGCAGTACTTC.